These 12 T cell receptor beta chains share one sample of origin, sequenced in a study of T cells in Graves' hyperthyroidism and ophthalmopathy. Regions amplified from RNA transcripts were the TCR beta CDR3 regions. Carried out on the TCR CDR3, a first-round RT-PCR used the HTBI primer set. TCRdb re-called the multiplex PCR reads with MiXCR, one entry per CDR3 protein. The data hold approximately 330,000 distinct CDR3 sequences, with 15% to 20% observed a single time. Sequencing was performed on blood. These receptors were collected from a woman between 50 and 59 years old with Graves' hyperthyroidism.

The chain carries TRBV12-3 or TRBV12-4 and TRBJ2-7, with 8 bases identical to TRBD2. This CDR3 contains 13 residues. J was trimmed by 6 bases and V by 3 bases; bases with no gene match: 4. Here the CDR3 DNA reads TGTGCCAGCAGTTTCCCTAGCGGGCCCGAGCAGTACGTC. Translation gives CASSFPSGPEQYV.

This clonotype was recorded a few times. The chain couples TRBV3-1 to TRBJ1-1; D is uncertain. The CDR3 loop spans 14 amino acids. With 3 bases removed from V and 1 base from J, the gap between germline ends came to 9 bases. Germline V gene sequence: CDR1 LGHDT, CDR2 YNNKEL (reference sequence). CDR3 region: CASSQLAPNTEAFF. CDR3 nucleotides: TGTGCCAGCAGCCAGTTAGCCCCGAACACTGAAGCTTTCTTT.

This chain connects TRBV7-9 to TRBJ2-1; a possible D gene is TRBD2 (6 bases). This CDR3 is 13 amino acids long. V gave up 8 bases and J gave up 2 bases, with 10 bases separating them. CDR1 is SEHNR and CDR2 is FQNEAQ in the germline V gene (reference sequence). The chain's CDR3 is CASEEGAYNEQFF. CDR3 DNA: TGTGCCAGCGAGGAGGGCGCCTACAATGAGCAGTTCTTC.

This rearrangement joins TRBV6-1 to TRBJ2-5; D gene ambiguous. Germline CDR1 reads MNHNS; CDR2 reads SASEGT. This CDR3 has 12 amino acids. The V end lost 6 bases, the J end lost 0 bases, and 5 bases lay between the germline ends. DNA of the CDR3: TGTGCCAGCAGCGTGGACCAAGAGACCCAGTACTTC. This codes for CASSVDQETQYF.

This clonotype was seen only a few times. The chain is built from TRBV30 and TRBJ2-3; TRBD2 matches 11 bases. The germline V gene has CDR1 GTSNPN and CDR2 SVGIG (reference sequence). The trim removed 3 bases at V and 6 bases at J, leaving 11 bases unmatched. The CDR3 consists of 16 residues. The CDR3 loop reads CAWSAGTSGTGDTQYF. The CDR3 DNA sequence: TGTGCCTGGAGCGCCGGGACTAGCGGAACTGGGGATACGCAGTATTTT. The complete variable domain, with remaining parts taken from reference TRBV30 and TRBJ2-3, reads SQTIHQWPATLVQPVGSPLSLECTVEGTSNPNLYWYRQAAGRGLQLLFYSVGIGQISSEVPQNLSASRPQDRQFILSSKKLLLSDSGFYLCAWSAGTSGTGDTQYFGPGTRLTVL.

This chain joins TRBV6-1 and TRBJ2-2; 11 bases align to TRBD2. CDR1 is MNHNS, CDR2 SASEGT, per germline. V was pared by 6 bases and J by 5 bases, with 5 bases of the junction left unmatched. The CDR3 length is 15 residues. CDR3 protein: CASRVSGRVTGELFF. CDR3 bases: TGTGCCAGCAGAGTTAGCGGGAGGGTAACCGGGGAGCTGTTTTTT.

This clonotype was picked up one time. A much larger clonotype is one base distant, so this may be a read error. V gene TRBV2 combines with J gene TRBJ2-7, with 7 positions matching TRBD1. Germline CDR1 SNHLY, CDR2 FYNNEI. The CDR3 spans 12 residues. CDR3 in amino acids: CVSSATGPEQYV. The CDR3 DNA reads TGTGTCAGCAGTGCGACAGGGCCCGAGCAGTACGTC.

This clonotype was counted ten times or more. V is TRBV2 and J is TRBJ2-3, with 9 bases identical to TRBD1. The junction had 9 bases not matched to a gene; V was cut back by 7 bases and J by 4 bases. Germline V lookup: CDR1 SNHLY, CDR2 FYNNEI. This CDR3 contains 15 residues. CDR3 sequence: CASNTGTGWADTQYF. In DNA, the CDR3 is TGTGCCAGCAATACCGGGACAGGGTGGGCAGATACGCAGTATTTT.

The J gene is TRBJ2-2, the V gene TRBV9; TRBD1 matches 9 bases. Germline lookup yields CDR1 SGDLS and CDR2 YYNGEE. The CDR3 is 16 residues long. V lost 0 bases and J lost 7; bases outside the gene matches: 7. The CDR3 DNA follows: TGTGCCAGCAGCGTAGGTACAGGGGGCTATAACGGGGAGCTGTTTTTT. Translated, it gives CASSVGTGGYNGELFF.

This clonotype was seen repeatedly, ten times or more. This sequence joins TRBV7-6 and TRBJ2-1, with D maybe TRBD2 (5 bases). V was shortened by 3 bases and J by 5 bases, with 8 bases between the two germline ends. CDR1 and CDR2 from the germline V gene are SGHVS and FNYEAQ. The CDR3 length is 13 residues. CDR3 nucleotide sequence: TGTGCCAGCAGCTTCCCGGGAAACAATGAGCAGTTCTTC. Encoded protein: CASSFPGNNEQFF.

The gene calls are TRBV5-8 and TRBJ2-2, with 7 bases that match TRBD2. The germline V gene encodes CDR1 SGHTS and CDR2 YDEGEE. The CDR3 runs 15 residues. With V trimmed by 1 base and J by 4 bases, 4 bases remained unmatched. The CDR3 sequence: CASSLTAGLTGELFF. In DNA form, the CDR3 reads TGTGCCAGCAGCTTGACAGCGGGACTCACCGGGGAGCTGTTTTTT.

This clonotype was counted only a few times. The gene calls are TRBV4-1 and TRBJ2-1; no clear D gene. In germline, CDR1 is MGHRA, CDR2 YSYEKL. Trimming took off 0 bases at V and 6 bases at J, with 12 bases between the two ends. This CDR3 is 15 amino acids long. The CDR3 spells CASSQDFPTINEQFF. CDR3 in DNA: TGCGCCAGCAGCCAAGATTTCCCCACCATCAATGAGCAGTTCTTC.